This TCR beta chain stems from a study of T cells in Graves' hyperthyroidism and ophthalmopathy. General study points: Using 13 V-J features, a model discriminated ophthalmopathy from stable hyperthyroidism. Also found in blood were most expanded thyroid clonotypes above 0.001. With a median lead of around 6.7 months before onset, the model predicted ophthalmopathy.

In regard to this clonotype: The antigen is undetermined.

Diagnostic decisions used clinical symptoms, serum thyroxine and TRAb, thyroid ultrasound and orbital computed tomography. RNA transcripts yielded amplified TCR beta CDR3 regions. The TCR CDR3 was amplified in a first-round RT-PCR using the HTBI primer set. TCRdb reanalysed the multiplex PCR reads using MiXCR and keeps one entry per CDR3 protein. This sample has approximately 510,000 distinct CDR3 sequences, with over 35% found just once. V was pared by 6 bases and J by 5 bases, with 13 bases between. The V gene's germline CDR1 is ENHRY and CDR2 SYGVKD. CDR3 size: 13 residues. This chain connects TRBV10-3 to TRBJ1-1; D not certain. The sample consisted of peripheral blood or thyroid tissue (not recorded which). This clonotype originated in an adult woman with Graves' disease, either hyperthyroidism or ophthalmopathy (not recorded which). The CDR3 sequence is CAIRGPEGTEAFF. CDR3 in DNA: TGTGCCATCAGAGGCCCCGAGGGAACTGAAGCTTTCTTT.